Below, one T cell receptor beta chain is given with its context. This entry belongs to a study of T cell changes during pregnancy in multiple sclerosis. TCRdb's table, derived via immunoSEQ multiplex PCR, lists solely in-frame clones and lacks some. The sample has more than 65,000 clones; 80% to 95% are singletons. The sample consisted of peripheral blood, taken in the first trimester of pregnancy. The origin of this receptor is a female donor with multiple sclerosis, enrolled in a pregnancy study.

CDR3 sequence: CASSGADRSGNTIYF. CDR3 nucleotide sequence: TGTGCCAGCAGTGGGGCCGACAGAAGTGGAAACACCATATATTTT. The chain uses TRBV28 and TRBJ1-3, with D maybe TRBD1 (5 bases). Trimming removed 5 bases from V and 3 bases from J, with 14 bases in between. CDR3 size: 15 residues. Germline CDR1 reads MDHEN; CDR2 reads SYDVKM.